This T cell receptor (beta chain) originates from a study of T cell responses to AZD1222 COVID-19 vaccine. The table came from immunoSEQ multiplex PCR; TCRdb's copy has only in-frame clones and leaves some out. The sample has under 95,000 clones, approximately 83% seen once. The material was peripheral blood, obtained 28 days after the second AZD1222 dose. The source of this sequence is an adult who received the AZD1222 COVID-19 vaccine.

The CDR3 loop reads CASSLAGGNTEAFF. The CDR3 bases are TGTGCCAGCAGCTTAGCGGGGGGGAACACTGAAGCTTTCTTT. This chain links TRBV7-2 with TRBJ1-1; a weak D match, TRBD1 (5 bases). This CDR3 is built from 14 residues. Looked up from germline, CDR1 is SGHTA and CDR2 is FQGNSA. Trimming left V 0 bases short and J 1 base short, with 6 bases between. Full variable domain (remainder filled in from reference TRBV7-2 and TRBJ1-1): GAGVSQSPSNKVTEKGKDVELRCDPISGHTALYWYRQSLGQGLEFLIYFQGNSAPDKSGLPSDRFSAERTGGSVSTLTIQRTQQEDSAVYLCASSLAGGNTEAFFGQGTRLTVV.